These 5 T cell receptor beta chains originate from one sample sequenced in a study of blood T cell repertoires in COVID-19. Method: immunoSEQ multiplex PCR; TCRdb's copy keeps in-frame clones and lacks some. The repertoire holds 110,000 to 150,000 clones, about 87% seen once, with roughly 5.4% in the top ten. Sequenced sample: peripheral blood. The receptors stem from a human donor in a cohort sampled during active COVID-19.

The genes are TRBV6-5 and TRBJ1-6; TRBD1 aligns across 9 bases. Germline V lookup: CDR1 MNHEY, CDR2 SVGAGI. CDR3 length: 15 amino acids. Trimming cost V 4 bases and J 7 bases; bases outside gene matches: 5. The DNA of the CDR3 is TGTGCCAGCAGTTTCCGGGACAGGGAAAATTCACCCCTCCACTTT. It encodes CASSFRDRENSPLHF.

J is TRBJ1-1 and V is TRBV30, with D perhaps TRBD1 (6 bases). V lost 3 bases to trimming and J lost 6 bases, with 14 bases between them. The length of the CDR3 is 13 residues. In germline, CDR1 is GTSNPN, CDR2 SVGIG (reference sequence). CDR3: CAWRPNRVSEAFF. The CDR3 nucleotides are TGTGCCTGGAGACCTAACAGGGTCTCTGAAGCTTTCTTT.

The chain carries TRBV28 and TRBJ2-5; 7 bases are a match to TRBD2. The trim removed 4 bases at V and 6 bases at J, leaving 8 bases unmatched. CDR1 MDHEN and CDR2 SYDVKM come from the germline V gene. CDR3 size: 14 residues. CDR3 sequence reads: CASSSWRELKTQYF. The CDR3 region has the DNA TGTGCCAGCAGTTCATGGCGGGAGTTGAAGACCCAGTACTTC.

This sequence joins TRBV4-2 and TRBJ2-1, with 10 bases matching TRBD2. The CDR3 consists of 16 residues. J was trimmed by 4 bases and V by 5 bases; bases with no gene match: 8. Per germline, CDR1 LGHNA and CDR2 YNFKEQ. CDR3 DNA: TGTGCCAGCAGCTCGTGGACTAGCGGCTATTACAATGAGCAGTTCTTC. This translates into CASSSWTSGYYNEQFF.

This clone occurred a few times. CDR3 amino acids: CASRPRGEVSPLHF. The CDR3, as DNA: TGTGCCAGCAGACCCAGGGGGGAGGTTTCACCCCTCCACTTT. The chain has TRBV28 and TRBJ1-6; 7 bases line up with TRBD1. V lost 6 bases and J lost 9; bases outside the gene matches: 8. Per germline, CDR1 MDHEN and CDR2 SYDVKM. The CDR3 contains 14 residues.